This T cell receptor (beta chain) was obtained from a study of shared clonotypes between healthy human individuals. Looking at the study overall: Donors had three CD4 naive, three CD4 memory, two CD8 naive and one CD8 memory plate apiece.

On this clone: The antigen is not known.

General observations from the study: Researchers sampled only blood; tissue repertoires likely differ. Across a handful of donors, naive CD4 shared 5% to 5.5%, naive CD8 under 4%, memory CD4 2.3%, memory CD8 0.4% to 0.5%.

Original data processing: For the immunoSEQ data, sequences were junction-only without quality scores, so filtering differed. Profiling relied on immunoSEQ multiplex PCR, and the TCRdb table lists in-frame clones only, not all of them. That table is the source of V, J and clone size, and D and trimming were worked out from the DNA. The sample lists roughly 2,000,000 clones, roughly 95% occurring once. Only CD45RO-negative cells positively selected for CCR7 counted as naive CD8 cells, so terminally differentiated effector memory CD45RA+ cells were excluded. CDR3 length: 16 amino acids. V dropped 0 bases and J dropped 0 bases, with 9 bases sitting between them. CDR1 and CDR2 (germline): MNHEY, SVGAGI.

The clonotype comes from a man aged 18 to 29 in good health. The sequenced material came from naive CD8+ T cells sorted from blood. The V gene is TRBV6-5, the J gene TRBJ1-3, with a tentative D call TRBD1 (6 bases). The CDR3 nucleotides are TGTGCCAGCAGTTACTCGATAGGGGGCTCTGGAAACACCATATATTTT. As protein: CASSYSIGGSGNTIYF.